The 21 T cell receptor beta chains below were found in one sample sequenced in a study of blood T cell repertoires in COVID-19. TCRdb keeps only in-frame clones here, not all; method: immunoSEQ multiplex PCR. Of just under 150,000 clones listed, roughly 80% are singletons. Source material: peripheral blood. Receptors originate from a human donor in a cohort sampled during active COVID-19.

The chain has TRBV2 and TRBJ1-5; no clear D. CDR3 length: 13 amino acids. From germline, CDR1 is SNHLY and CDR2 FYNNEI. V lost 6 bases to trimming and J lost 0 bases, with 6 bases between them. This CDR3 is CASRFYSNQPQHF. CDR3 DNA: TGTGCCAGCAGGTTCTATAGCAATCAGCCCCAGCATTTT.

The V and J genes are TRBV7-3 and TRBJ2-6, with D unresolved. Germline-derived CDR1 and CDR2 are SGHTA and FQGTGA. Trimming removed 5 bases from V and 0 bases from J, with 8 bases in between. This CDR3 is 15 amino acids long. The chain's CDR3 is CASSPVLSGANVLTF. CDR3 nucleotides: TGTGCCAGCAGCCCGGTCCTCTCTGGGGCCAACGTCCTGACTTTC.

DNA of the CDR3: TGTGCCAGCAGCCAAGTTGGCGGGGGGGACACTGAAGCTTTCTTT. This gives the protein CASSQVGGGDTEAFF. The genes are TRBV3-1 (or the pseudogene TRBV3-2) and TRBJ1-1, with a possible D match to TRBD1 (5 bases). Germline CDR1 and CDR2: LGHDT and YNNKEL (reference sequence). The CDR3 spans 15 residues. V dropped 1 base and J dropped 3 bases, with 12 bases sitting between them.

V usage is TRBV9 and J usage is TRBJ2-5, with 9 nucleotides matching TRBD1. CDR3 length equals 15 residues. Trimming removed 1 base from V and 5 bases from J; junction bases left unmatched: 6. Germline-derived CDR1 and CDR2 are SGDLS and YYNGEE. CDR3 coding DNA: TGTGCCAGCAGCGTACGGGGGACAGGGTGGGAGACCCAGTACTTC. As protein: CASSVRGTGWETQYF.

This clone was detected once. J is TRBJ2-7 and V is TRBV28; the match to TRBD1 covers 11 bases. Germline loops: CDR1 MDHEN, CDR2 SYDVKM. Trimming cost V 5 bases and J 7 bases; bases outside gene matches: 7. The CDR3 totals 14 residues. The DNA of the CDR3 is TGTGCCAGCAGTCAAACGGACAGGGGGCTTGAGCAGTACTTC. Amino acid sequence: CASSQTDRGLEQYF. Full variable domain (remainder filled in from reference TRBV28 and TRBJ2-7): DVKVTQSSRYLVKRTGEKVFLECVQDMDHENMFWYRQDPGLGLRLIYFSYDVKMKEKGDIPEGYSVSREKKERFSLILESASTNQTSMYLCASSQTDRGLEQYFGPGTRLTVT.

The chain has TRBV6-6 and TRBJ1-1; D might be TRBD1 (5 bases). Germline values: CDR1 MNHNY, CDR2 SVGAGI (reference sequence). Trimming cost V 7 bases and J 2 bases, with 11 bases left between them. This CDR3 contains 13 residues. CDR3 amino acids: CASTEGTNTEAFF. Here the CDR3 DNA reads TGTGCCAGCACCGAAGGGACTAACACTGAAGCTTTCTTT.

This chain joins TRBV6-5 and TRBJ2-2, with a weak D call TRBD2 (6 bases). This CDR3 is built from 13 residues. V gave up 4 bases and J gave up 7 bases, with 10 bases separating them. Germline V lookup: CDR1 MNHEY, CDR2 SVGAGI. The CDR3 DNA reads TGTGCCAGCAGTTTCTACGGGGGCGGGGAGCTGTTTTTT. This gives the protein CASSFYGGGELFF.

The CDR3 DNA reads as TGCGCCAGCAGAAGTCCAGGGGCTGGTGGCTACACCTTC. The encoded protein is CASRSPGAGGYTF. The chain joins TRBV5-1 to TRBJ1-2, with a possible D match to TRBD1 (6 bases). Germline V gives CDR1 SGHRS, CDR2 YFSETQ. Trimming shortened V by 5 bases and J by 7 bases, and 15 bases separated the two germline ends. This CDR3 is 13 amino acids long.

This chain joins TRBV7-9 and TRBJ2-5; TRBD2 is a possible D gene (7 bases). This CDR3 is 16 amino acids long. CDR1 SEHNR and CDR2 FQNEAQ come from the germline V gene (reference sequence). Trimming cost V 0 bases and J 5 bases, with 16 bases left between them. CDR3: CASSLARGGVGETQYF. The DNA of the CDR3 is TGTGCCAGCAGCTTAGCGAGGGGGGGCGTCGGGGAGACCCAGTACTTC.

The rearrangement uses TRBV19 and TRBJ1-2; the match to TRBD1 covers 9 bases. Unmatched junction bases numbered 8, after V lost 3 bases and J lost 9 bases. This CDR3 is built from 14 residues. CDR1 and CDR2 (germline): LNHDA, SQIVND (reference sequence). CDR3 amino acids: CASSIRHDRGSYTF. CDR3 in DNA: TGTGCCAGTAGTATCAGGCACGACAGGGGGAGCTACACCTTC.

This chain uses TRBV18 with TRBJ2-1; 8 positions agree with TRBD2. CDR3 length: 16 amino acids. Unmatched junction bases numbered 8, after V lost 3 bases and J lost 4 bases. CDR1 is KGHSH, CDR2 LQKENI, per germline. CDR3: CASSPPGTSGYNEQFF. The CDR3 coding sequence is TGTGCCAGCTCACCCCCCGGTACTAGCGGTTACAATGAGCAGTTCTTC.

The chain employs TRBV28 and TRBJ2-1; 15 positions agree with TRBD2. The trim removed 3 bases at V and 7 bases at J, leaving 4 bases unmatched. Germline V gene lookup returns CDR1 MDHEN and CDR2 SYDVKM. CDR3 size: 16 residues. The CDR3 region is CASSFYGLAGGNEQFF. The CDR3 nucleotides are TGTGCCAGCAGTTTCTATGGACTAGCGGGGGGGAATGAGCAGTTCTTC.

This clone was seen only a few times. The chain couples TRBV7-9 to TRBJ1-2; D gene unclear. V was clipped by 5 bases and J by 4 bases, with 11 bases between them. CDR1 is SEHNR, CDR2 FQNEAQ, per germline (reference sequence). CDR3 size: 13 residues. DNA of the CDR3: TGTGCCAGCAGCCCGACATCCACCTATGGCTACACCTTC. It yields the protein CASSPTSTYGYTF.

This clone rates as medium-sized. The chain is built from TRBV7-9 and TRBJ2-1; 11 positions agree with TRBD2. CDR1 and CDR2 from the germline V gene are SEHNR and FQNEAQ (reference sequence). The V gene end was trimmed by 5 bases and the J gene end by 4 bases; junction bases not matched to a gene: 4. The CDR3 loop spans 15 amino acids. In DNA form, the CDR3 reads TGTGCCAGCAGCACCCGACTAGCGGGGTACAATGAGCAGTTCTTC. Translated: CASSTRLAGYNEQFF.

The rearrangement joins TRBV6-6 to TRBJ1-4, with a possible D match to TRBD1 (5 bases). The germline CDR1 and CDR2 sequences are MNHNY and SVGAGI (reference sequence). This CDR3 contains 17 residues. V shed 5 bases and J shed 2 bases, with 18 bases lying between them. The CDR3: CASSPIGMGGTNEKLFF. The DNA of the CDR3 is TGTGCCAGCAGTCCTATCGGGATGGGGGGGACTAATGAAAAACTGTTTTTT.

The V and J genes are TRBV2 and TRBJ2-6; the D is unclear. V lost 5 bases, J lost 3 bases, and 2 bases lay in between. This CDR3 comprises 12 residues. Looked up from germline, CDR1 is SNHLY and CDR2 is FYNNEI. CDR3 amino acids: CASSYGANVLTF. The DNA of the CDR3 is TGTGCCAGCAGTTATGGGGCCAACGTCCTGACTTTC.

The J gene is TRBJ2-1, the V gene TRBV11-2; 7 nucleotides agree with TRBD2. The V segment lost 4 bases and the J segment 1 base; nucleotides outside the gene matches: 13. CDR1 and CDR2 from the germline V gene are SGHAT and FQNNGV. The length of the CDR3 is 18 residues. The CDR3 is CASSSESIAGNSYNEQFF. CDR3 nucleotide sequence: TGTGCCAGCAGCTCAGAATCAATAGCGGGCAATTCCTACAATGAGCAGTTCTTC.

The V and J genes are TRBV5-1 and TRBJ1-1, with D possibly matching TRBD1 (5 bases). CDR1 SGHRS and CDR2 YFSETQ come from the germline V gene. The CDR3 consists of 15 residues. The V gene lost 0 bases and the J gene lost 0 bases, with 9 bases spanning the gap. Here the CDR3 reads CASSLAGGLNTEAFF. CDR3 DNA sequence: TGCGCCAGCAGCTTGGCCGGGGGACTGAACACTGAAGCTTTCTTT.

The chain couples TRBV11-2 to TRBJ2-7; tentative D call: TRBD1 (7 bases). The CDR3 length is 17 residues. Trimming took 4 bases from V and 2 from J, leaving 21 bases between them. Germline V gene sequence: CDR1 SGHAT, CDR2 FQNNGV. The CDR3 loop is CASSSLGGGGGAYEQYF. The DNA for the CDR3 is TGTGCCAGCAGCTCCCTCGGAGGGGGCGGCGGAGCCTACGAGCAGTACTTC.

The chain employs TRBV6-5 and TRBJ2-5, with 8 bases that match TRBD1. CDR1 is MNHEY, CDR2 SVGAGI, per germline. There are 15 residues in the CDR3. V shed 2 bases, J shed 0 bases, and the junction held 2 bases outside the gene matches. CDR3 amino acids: CASSYKTGDQETQYF. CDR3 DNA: TGTGCCAGCAGTTACAAGACAGGGGACCAAGAGACCCAGTACTTC.

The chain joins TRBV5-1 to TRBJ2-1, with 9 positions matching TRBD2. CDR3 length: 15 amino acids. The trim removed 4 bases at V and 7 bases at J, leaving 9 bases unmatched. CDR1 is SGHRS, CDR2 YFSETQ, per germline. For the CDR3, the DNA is TGCGCCAGCAGCGTGAACCTAGCGGGGAAAAATGAGCAGTTCTTC. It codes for CASSVNLAGKNEQFF.